This TCR beta chain was captured by sequencing in a study of shared clonotypes between healthy human individuals. Study-wide findings and caveats: Several donors shared 5% to 5.5% of their naive CD4 clonotypes.

This CDR3 comprises 16 residues. Germline V CDR1 and CDR2: SGHRS, YFSETQ. Unmatched junction bases numbered 7, after V lost 7 bases and J lost 1 base. As regards this clone: Its matching antigen is unknown.

Source study methods: Junction-only sequences without quality scores were provided by ImmunoSEQ, so filtering was different. This table comes from immunoSEQ multiplex PCR, and its TCRdb copy is limited to in-frame clones, with some not included. The V and J calls and clone size come from that table; D and trimming were worked out from the DNA. The sample includes some 1,100,000 clones, about 84% of them seen just once. The source of this sequence is a man aged 18 to 29 in good health. Some clones in this sample may be carry-over from other donors' samples. The genes are TRBV5-1 and TRBJ2-5; 13 bases fit TRBD2. The sample taken for sequencing was memory CD4+ T cells from PBMCs. As for subset: CD45RA-negative fraction. The DNA of the CDR3 is TGCGCCAGCGTTAATGGACTAGCGGGGGTCCAAGAGACCCAGTACTTC. The encoded protein is CASVNGLAGVQETQYF.